The next 2 T cell receptor beta chains were all read from a single sample in a study of T cell responses to AZD1222 COVID-19 vaccine. Sequencing was performed with immunoSEQ multiplex PCR; in TCRdb, only in-frame clones are kept and a portion is missing. Found here are 110,000 or so clones, approximately 89% of them singletons; the top ten hold around 4.6%. Sequenced here: peripheral blood, sampled 28 days after the second AZD1222 dose. Receptors originate from an adult who received the AZD1222 COVID-19 vaccine.

The gene calls are TRBV11-3 and TRBJ2-1; 9 nucleotides match TRBD2. With 4 bases clipped from V and 5 bases from J, the junction kept 3 bases outside the gene matches. Germline loops: CDR1 SGHNT, CDR2 YENEEA. This CDR3 spans 14 amino acids. The CDR3 reads CASSSRTSDNEQFF. DNA of the CDR3: TGTGCCAGCAGCTCCAGGACTAGCGACAATGAGCAGTTCTTC.

The chain is built from TRBV7-8 and TRBJ1-5; tentative D call: TRBD1 (5 bases). The germline gives CDR1 SGHVS, CDR2 FQNEAQ. The CDR3 loop spans 17 amino acids. V was pared by 2 bases and J by 0 bases, with 14 bases between. The CDR3 nucleotides are TGTGCCAGCAGCTTATTTGGGACGGGAAATAGCAATCAGCCCCAGCATTTT. Translation: CASSLFGTGNSNQPQHF.